The 32 T cell receptor beta chains below come from one sample, sequenced in a study of identical twins. TCRdb called the 5' RACE reads again in MiXCR, with one record for every CDR3 protein. The table lists under 800,000 distinct CDR3 sequences, 21% of them singletons. Separately, the same data were catalogued under a study of T cells expressing NK-cell markers.

The specimen was PBMCs. The receptors come from a woman in her late teens or twenties in good health.

There are a few counts of this clonotype. V gene TRBV27 combines with J gene TRBJ2-1, with D perhaps TRBD1 (5 bases). The CDR3 is made up of 17 amino acids. Germline values: CDR1 MNHEY, CDR2 SMNVEV (reference sequence). With 1 base removed from V and 10 bases from J, the gap between germline ends came to 23 bases. CDR3 nucleotides: TGTGCCAGCAGTTTATTCGGTATGGCCAGGGTCAAGAGCGAGCAGTTCTTC. Protein sequence: CASSLFGMARVKSEQFF.

This clonotype has a handful of counts. This chain links TRBV12-3 or TRBV12-4 with TRBJ1-6, with 8 positions matching TRBD1. The trim removed 4 bases at V and 9 bases at J, leaving 8 bases unmatched. The CDR3 covers 15 residues. CDR3: CASSSDRVPGSPLHF. CDR3 nucleotides: TGTGCCAGCAGTTCGGACAGGGTGCCAGGTTCACCCCTCCACTTT.

This sequence joins TRBV9 and TRBJ1-4; D not certain. The CDR3 is made up of 12 amino acids. From germline, CDR1 is SGDLS and CDR2 YYNGEE. The germline V and J ends were trimmed by 0 bases and 8 bases, with 5 bases remaining between them. CDR3 sequence reads: CASSVVGEKLFF. The CDR3 DNA is TGTGCCAGCAGCGTAGTCGGGGAAAAACTGTTTTTT.

This chain links TRBV12-3 or TRBV12-4 with TRBJ2-1, with 7 bases identical to TRBD1. V trimming: 5 bases; J trimming: 3 bases; junction bases outside the gene matches: 7. The CDR3 loop spans 15 amino acids. CDR3 sequence reads: CASSPRGRIYNEQFF. The CDR3 region has the DNA TGTGCCAGCAGTCCGAGGGGGCGCATCTACAATGAGCAGTTCTTC.

J is TRBJ2-1 and V is TRBV7-3; D is perhaps TRBD1 or TRBD2 (5 bases each). CDR3 size: 13 residues. The ends were cut back, 2 bases at V and 7 bases at J, with 9 bases in the middle. Per the germline V gene, CDR1 is SGHTA and CDR2 is FQGTGA. CDR3 residues: CASSLGGMNEQFF. The CDR3 nucleotides are TGTGCCAGCAGCTTAGGGGGAATGAATGAGCAGTTCTTC.

This sequence joins TRBV5-1 and TRBJ2-1; 8 bases map to TRBD2. This CDR3 is built from 17 residues. J was trimmed by 7 bases and V by 2 bases; bases with no gene match: 14. CDR1 is SGHRS, CDR2 YFSETQ, per germline. CDR3: CASSFSGGREVWNEQFF. Written as DNA, the CDR3 is TGCGCCAGCAGCTTTTCCGGTGGGCGGGAGGTATGGAATGAGCAGTTCTTC. The variable domain in full, completed from reference TRBV5-1 and TRBJ2-1, reads KAGVTQTPRYLIKTRGQQVTLSCSPISGHRSVSWYQQTPGQGLQFLFEYFSETQRNKGNFPGRFSGRQFSNSRSEMNVSTLELGDSALYLCASSFSGGREVWNEQFFGPGTRLTVL.

This clonotype showed up many times. This chain uses TRBV29-1 with TRBJ1-2; 8 bases match TRBD1. Trimming removed 7 bases from V and 7 bases from J; junction bases left unmatched: 5. The germline V gene has CDR1 SQVTM and CDR2 ANQGSEA. This CDR3 has 11 residues. CDR3 sequence: CSGTTGGGYTF. The CDR3 nucleotides are TGCAGCGGGACCACAGGGGGTGGCTACACCTTC. Full variable domain (missing parts from reference TRBV29-1 and TRBJ1-2): SAVISQKPSRDICQRGTSLTIQCQVDSQVTMMFWYRQQPGQSLTLIATANQGSEATYESGFVIDKFPISRPNLTFSTLTVSNMSPEDSSIYLCSGTTGGGYTFGSGTRLTVV.

This clonotype was observed a few times. V usage is TRBV24-1 and J usage is TRBJ2-2, with 8 bases fitting TRBD1. J lost 0 bases, V lost 10 bases, and 6 bases had no gene match. The CDR3 consists of 15 residues. Germline V gene sequence: CDR1 KGHDR, CDR2 SFDVKD. CDR3 nucleotides: TGTGCCACTTCCGGGACAGGATCGAACACCGGGGAGCTGTTTTTT. This sequence encodes CATSGTGSNTGELFF.

The CDR3 reads CASSPNLRDRGRETQYF. The CDR3 DNA is TGTGCCAGCAGCCCCAACCTCCGGGACAGGGGGCGAGAGACCCAGTACTTC. The J gene is TRBJ2-5, the V gene TRBV7-9, with 12 nucleotides matching TRBD1. This CDR3 contains 17 residues. Germline-derived CDR1 and CDR2 are SEHNR and FQNEAQ (reference sequence). Trimming at V came to 5 bases and at J to 4 bases, leaving 11 bases not matched to a gene.

This clonotype has a handful of counts. The gene calls are TRBV9 and TRBJ2-7; D is perhaps TRBD1 or TRBD2 (5 bases each). Per the germline V gene, CDR1 is SGDLS and CDR2 is YYNGEE. Trimming stripped 0 bases from V and 2 bases from J, with 12 bases between. CDR3 size: 15 residues. CDR3 DNA sequence: TGTGCCAGCAGCGTAGGGGGGATGATCACCTACGAGCAGTACTTC. It specifies CASSVGGMITYEQYF.

This clonotype has just a few counts. The CDR3 here is CASSPAPPKAYEQYF. The CDR3 DNA follows: TGCGCCAGCAGCCCGGCTCCGCCTAAAGCCTACGAGCAGTACTTC. The chain combines TRBV5-1 with TRBJ2-7; unclear D gene. V shed 4 bases and J shed 2 bases, with 16 bases lying between them. From germline, CDR1 is SGHRS and CDR2 YFSETQ. CDR3 length equals 15 residues.

This clonotype has more than one count but fewer than ten. This rearrangement joins TRBV4-1 to TRBJ1-2; D ambiguous. Looked up from germline, CDR1 is MGHRA and CDR2 is YSYEKL. The CDR3 is 14 amino acids. V was pared by 1 base and J by 5 bases, with 11 bases between. CDR3 sequence: CASSQVVTGYGYTF. The CDR3 DNA sequence: TGCGCCAGCAGCCAAGTAGTGACTGGATATGGCTACACCTTC.

This clonotype was found a few times. The genes are TRBV20-1 and TRBJ1-2; the match to TRBD1 covers 9 bases. Germline lookup yields CDR1 DFQATT and CDR2 SNEGSKA (reference sequence). The CDR3 covers 14 residues. The junction had 7 bases not matched to a gene; V was cut back by 5 bases and J by 3 bases. The CDR3, as DNA: TGCAGTGCTGAGCCCTGGGACAGGGACTATGGCTACACCTTC. Translation: CSAEPWDRDYGYTF.

The rearrangement links TRBV25-1 to TRBJ1-2; 7 nucleotides agree with TRBD1. Germline CDR1 is MGHDK and CDR2 is SYGVNS. The V and J ends lost 7 bases and 11 bases, in that order; junction bases with no gene match: 13. This CDR3 comprises 13 residues. CDR3 DNA: TGTGCCAGCAAAGCACCAGGGGGTCACCGATACACCTTC. Protein product: CASKAPGGHRYTF.

The chain links TRBV20-1 to TRBJ2-7; no clear D gene. CDR1 is DFQATT, CDR2 SNEGSKA, per germline (reference sequence). The CDR3 covers 15 residues. V was pared by 0 bases and J by 3 bases, with 15 bases between. The CDR3 here is CSARDTVHPLYEQYF. The DNA for the CDR3 is TGCAGTGCTAGAGACACAGTTCACCCTCTCTACGAGCAGTACTTC.

This clonotype was found many times. The chain employs TRBV9 and TRBJ2-5; 9 bases line up with TRBD2. V gave up 4 bases and J gave up 4 bases; unmatched junction bases: 11. Germline assignment: CDR1 SGDLS and CDR2 YYNGEE. CDR3 length equals 16 residues. For the CDR3, the DNA is TGTGCCAGCAGCCCCGGGCAGGCGGGAGGGATAGAGACCCAGTACTTC. Translated, it gives CASSPGQAGGIETQYF.

There are many counts of this clonotype. The chain carries TRBV29-1 and TRBJ2-1, with D possibly matching TRBD2 (6 bases). The germline V and J ends were trimmed by 5 bases and 0 bases, with 11 bases remaining between them. Germline values: CDR1 SQVTM, CDR2 ANQGSEA. The length of the CDR3 is 14 residues. CDR3 coding DNA: TGCAGCGTTCCTGGGGGGAGCTCCTACAATGAGCAGTTCTTC. This encodes CSVPGGSSYNEQFF.

The chain is built from TRBV20-1 and TRBJ1-5; D is unresolved. Trimming shortened V by 1 base and J by 0 bases, and 7 bases separated the two germline ends. Germline V gives CDR1 DFQATT, CDR2 SNEGSKA (reference sequence). This CDR3 region has 14 residues. The CDR3 here is CSARVRYSNQPQHF. The CDR3 nucleotides read TGCAGTGCTAGAGTTAGGTATAGCAATCAGCCCCAGCATTTT.

This clonotype appeared a single time. V gene TRBV6-2 or TRBV6-3 combines with J gene TRBJ1-2; D unresolved. The CDR3 has 13 amino acids. The V gene lost 2 bases and the J gene lost 8 bases, with 12 bases spanning the gap. Per the germline V gene, CDR1 is MNHEY and CDR2 is SVGEGT. The DNA for the CDR3 is TGTGCCAGCAGTTACGGGCTGAAAGGGGGCTACACCTTC. Residues: CASSYGLKGGYTF.

The rearrangement uses TRBV9 and TRBJ2-1, with 9 bases aligning to TRBD2. Trimming at V came to 2 bases and at J to 8 bases, leaving 8 bases not matched to a gene. CDR3 length: 15 residues. Germline CDR1 and CDR2: SGDLS and YYNGEE. The CDR3 DNA reads as TGTGCCAGCAGCGTTAGCGGGAGCCCGAGACATGAGCAGTTCTTC. This gives the protein CASSVSGSPRHEQFF.

This clonotype was seen only a few times. The chain combines TRBV15 with TRBJ2-5; D uncertain. V was pared by 2 bases and J by 5 bases, with 9 bases between. The CDR3 length is 13 residues. Germline V CDR1 and CDR2: LNHNV, YYDKDF (reference sequence). This CDR3 is CATSRQVQETQYF. For the CDR3, the DNA is TGTGCCACCAGCAGACAGGTTCAGGAGACCCAGTACTTC.

Only a few counts were recorded for this clonotype. The genes are TRBV3-1 and TRBJ1-1, with a tentative D call TRBD1 (5 bases). Trimming took off 8 bases at V and 5 bases at J, with 12 bases between the two ends. The length of the CDR3 is 12 residues. Germline loops: CDR1 LGHDT, CDR2 YNNKEL (reference sequence). DNA of the CDR3: TGTGCCAGCCGTGCCCAGGGAACTGAAGCTTTCTTT. Translating gives CASRAQGTEAFF. Variable domain in full (rest from reference TRBV3-1 and TRBJ1-1): DTAVSQTPKYLVTQMGNDKSIKCEQNLGHDTMYWYKQDSKKFLKIMFSYNNKELIINETVPNRFSPKSPDKAHLNLHINSLELGDSAVYFCASRAQGTEAFFGQGTRLTVV.

This clonotype was observed a handful of times. The chain links TRBV27 to TRBJ2-3; TRBD2 might be the D (5 bases). The CDR3 runs to 12 residues. Germline values: CDR1 MNHEY, CDR2 SMNVEV (reference sequence). V shed 5 bases and J shed 9 bases, with 12 bases lying between them. The CDR3 DNA follows: TGTGCCAGCAGTGTGGACTTGCGGACGCAGTATTTT. Translation: CASSVDLRTQYF.

This chain connects TRBV12-3 or TRBV12-4 to TRBJ2-2; 15 nucleotides agree with TRBD2. This CDR3 is built from 17 residues. The V and J ends lost 6 bases and 1 base, in that order; junction bases with no gene match: 3. CDR3 in DNA: TGTGCCAGCAGGTGGACTAGCGGGGGGGGGAACACCGGGGAGCTGTTTTTT. Amino acids: CASRWTSGGGNTGELFF.

The V call is TRBV2, the J call TRBJ2-1; TRBD2 might be the D (5 bases). The CDR3 is made up of 12 amino acids. V was trimmed by 6 bases and J by 7 bases, leaving 10 bases between them. Germline CDR1 and CDR2: SNHLY and FYNNEI. The CDR3, as DNA: TGTGCCAGCAGGACCCCGGGGAATGAGCAGTTCTTC. Protein product: CASRTPGNEQFF.

Only a few counts were recorded for this clonotype. This sequence joins TRBV4-2 and TRBJ2-3; 11 bases align to TRBD2. CDR1 is LGHNA, CDR2 YNFKEQ, per germline. The CDR3 consists of 15 residues. J gave up 6 bases and V 4 bases, and 6 bases lay outside the gene matches. CDR3 residues: CASSRGTSGKDTQYF. The CDR3, as DNA: TGTGCCAGCAGCCGCGGGACTAGCGGAAAGGATACGCAGTATTTT.

Many counts were recorded for this clonotype. This sequence joins TRBV29-1 and TRBJ2-3, with D hard to call. The CDR3 runs to 14 residues. Trimming cost V 4 bases and J 0 bases, with 11 bases left between them. Germline V gene data show CDR1 as SQVTM and CDR2 as ANQGSEA. The CDR3 nucleotides are TGCAGCGTTGCCTTCAGGTTTAGCACAGATACGCAGTATTTT. Residues: CSVAFRFSTDTQYF.

The chain couples TRBV20-1 to TRBJ2-5; tentative D call: TRBD1 (6 bases). The V end lost 3 bases, the J end lost 2 bases, and 25 bases lay between the germline ends. The CDR3 has 18 residues. Per germline, CDR1 DFQATT and CDR2 SNEGSKA (reference sequence). CDR3 in amino acids: CSASTGAGELQGQETQYF. DNA for the CDR3: TGCAGTGCTAGTACCGGGGCAGGGGAACTGCAAGGTCAAGAGACCCAGTACTTC.

A few counts support this clonotype. J is TRBJ1-6 and V is TRBV7-2; 7 bases map to TRBD1. V shed 2 bases and J 5 bases; nucleotides not matched to a gene: 3. This CDR3 has 15 amino acids. Per the germline V gene, CDR1 is SGHTA and CDR2 is FQGNSA. Here the CDR3 reads CASSLLGQNNSPLHF. CDR3 DNA: TGTGCCAGCAGCTTATTGGGACAGAATAATTCACCCCTCCACTTT.

The chain recombines TRBV27 with TRBJ2-7, with 12 bases aligning to TRBD1. Trimming took 8 bases from V and 0 from J; bases not matched to a gene: 8. This CDR3 has 16 residues. CDR1 and CDR2 (germline): MNHEY, SMNVEV (reference sequence). CDR3 sequence (DNA): TGTGCCAGCGGTCGGGGACAGGGGGCGAACTCCTACGAGCAGTACTTC. This codes for CASGRGQGANSYEQYF.

The V gene is TRBV6-5, the J gene TRBJ1-2, with D hard to call. Germline assignment: CDR1 MNHEY and CDR2 SVGAGI. The CDR3 totals 13 residues. V was clipped by 1 base and J by 8 bases, with 11 bases between them. The CDR3: CASSYLGSGGYTF. Written as DNA, the CDR3 is TGTGCCAGCAGTTACTTGGGAAGTGGGGGCTACACCTTC.

This clonotype has just a few counts. V is TRBV15 and J is TRBJ2-1, with TRBD2 matching 11 bases. The CDR3 is 16 amino acids. Germline V gives CDR1 LNHNV, CDR2 YYDKDF (reference sequence). The V segment lost 1 base and the J segment 9 bases; nucleotides outside the gene matches: 8. The CDR3 sequence is CATSRGPLAGAFEQFF. Here the CDR3 DNA reads TGTGCCACCAGCAGAGGCCCACTAGCGGGAGCGTTTGAGCAGTTCTTC.